A selection of T cell receptor beta chains follows, all from one sample in a study of shared clonotypes between healthy human individuals. Measured with immunoSEQ multiplex PCR; TCRdb has only the in-frame clones, and not every one. The top ten hold about 1.5% of the sample, which has under 1,100,000 clones, 65% to 75% seen once. Sequencing input: memory CD4+ T cells sorted from blood. These receptors came from a man younger than 35 in good health. CDR3s include the opening cysteine and the closing phenylalanine or tryptophan. The D gene is left open where the match is weak. Expanded clones get a size class; other rows say once, few or many, or leave the size out.

cdr3_nt cdr3_aa d_call v_call clone_size j_call
TGTGCCAGCAGTTGGGTCCAAGAGACCCAGTACTTC CASSWVQETQYF . TRBV28 . TRBJ2-5
TGCGCCAGCAGACAAACTGGGACCACAGATACGCAGTATTTT CASRQTGTTDTQYF . TRBV5-1 . TRBJ2-3
TGTGCCAGCAGTTACTCGGGACGGGGGAGTAACTATGGCTACACCTTC CASSYSGRGSNYGYTF . TRBV6-5 once TRBJ1-2
TGTGCCAGCACGGGACAGGGGCAAGAGACCCAGTACTTC CASTGQGQETQYF TRBD1 TRBV2 . TRBJ2-5
TGCGCCAGCAGCCAGGCCCCGGGTTCCTACGAGCAGTACTTC CASSQAPGSYEQYF . TRBV5-1 once TRBJ2-7
TGTGCCAGCAGTTACCGCCGCTCAGATACGCAGTATTTT CASSYRRSDTQYF . TRBV6-5 . TRBJ2-3
TGTGCCAGCAGTGACTCCGCGGGCCCCTTGGGGACCCAGTACTTC CASSDSAGPLGTQYF . TRBV25-1 . TRBJ2-5
TGTGCCAGCAGCTTTGGCCAGGGGCGTAGCTATGGCTACACCTTC CASSFGQGRSYGYTF . TRBV5-6 few TRBJ1-2
TGTGCCAGCAGTCCGGGAGGAAACACCATATATTTT CASSPGGNTIYF . TRBV6-5 . TRBJ1-3
TGTGCCAGCAGTGGCCGACTAGCGGGAGGGTCAGATACGCAGTATTTT CASSGRLAGGSDTQYF TRBD2 TRBV6-1 . TRBJ2-3
TGTGCCACCAGCAGAGATGATGAACCCCTCCACTTT CATSRDDEPLHF . TRBV15 . TRBJ1-6
TGTGCCAGCAGCTGGGCTAGCGGGAGAGTGACAGATACGCAGTATTTT CASSWASGRVTDTQYF TRBD2 TRBV7-8 few TRBJ2-3
TGTGCCAGCAGCTCCGGGACAGTCACCGGGGAGCTGTTTTTT CASSSGTVTGELFF TRBD1 TRBV7-8 few TRBJ2-2
TGTGCCAGCAGCGAGGACGCTGGGGGCAATCAGCCCCAGCATTTT CASSEDAGGNQPQHF . TRBV7-9 once TRBJ1-5
TGTGCCAGCAGCCAATCGACAGGGGGCGAAGCTTTCTTT CASSQSTGGEAFF TRBD1 TRBV7-2 . TRBJ1-1
TGCGCCAGCAGCTCGGGACTAGCGGGAGGGGGTGAGCAGTTCTTC CASSSGLAGGGEQFF TRBD2 TRBV5-1 . TRBJ2-1
TGTGCCAGCAGCCCTTCCGGGGGGTGGAATGAGCAGTTCTTC CASSPSGGWNEQFF TRBD2 TRBV28 . TRBJ2-1
TGTGCCAGCAAGCCGGGACTAGCGGTCAATGAGCAGTTCTTC CASKPGLAVNEQFF TRBD2 TRBV2 once TRBJ2-1
TGTGCCAGCAGCTTATCGCTGGGACCGGGACAGGGCTACGAGCAGTACTTC CASSLSLGPGQGYEQYF TRBD1 TRBV28 . TRBJ2-7
TGTGCCAGCAGTGAAGCCGGGACAGGCGGGGGCTACACCTTC CASSEAGTGGGYTF TRBD1 TRBV2 . TRBJ1-2
TGCGCCAGCGGCTTGGCCTGGACAGCGAACACTGAAGCTTTCTTT CASGLAWTANTEAFF . TRBV5-1 . TRBJ1-1
TGTGCCTGGAGTGTACCGGGACAGCCCCTGAACACTGAAGCTTTCTTT CAWSVPGQPLNTEAFF TRBD1 TRBV30 . TRBJ1-1
TGCGCCAGCAGCCCTTTAACACTAGCGGGGGCTGGCAATGAGCAGTTCTTC CASSPLTLAGAGNEQFF TRBD2 TRBV4-1 . TRBJ2-1
TGTGCCAGCAGTTACCATCGGACTAGCACAGATACGCAGTATTTT CASSYHRTSTDTQYF . TRBV6-6 . TRBJ2-3
TGTGCCAGCAGCCCACCGGCCGGGGGTGAGCAGTACTTC CASSPPAGGEQYF . TRBV7-8 . TRBJ2-7
TGTGCCAGCAGTTACACGGGACAGGGTAATCTCGCCCTGTTTTTT CASSYTGQGNLALFF TRBD1 TRBV6-6 . TRBJ1-4
TGTGCCTATCACGGGGGAGGCTTTTCGGATTCACCCCTCCACTTT CAYHGGGFSDSPLHF . TRBV30 few TRBJ1-6
TGTGCCACCAGCACAGCCCAGACACAGCTTGGGCGGCCCCAGCATTTT CATSTAQTQLGRPQHF . TRBV15 . TRBJ1-5
TGCAGCGTCTCTAGCGGGACCACCAATGAGCAGTTCTTC CSVSSGTTNEQFF TRBD2 TRBV29-1 once TRBJ2-1
TGTGCCAGCAGCTTAGGAGGAGGGAAGCGAGGCTACACCTTC CASSLGGGKRGYTF . TRBV5-4 . TRBJ1-2
TGTGCCAGCTCACTCAAACGACAGGACTTGGAAAAACTGTTTTTT CASSLKRQDLEKLFF . TRBV18 . TRBJ1-4
TGTGCCAGCAGCTTAGGGCAGGGACGGGAGACCCAGTACTTC CASSLGQGRETQYF . TRBV11-2 once TRBJ2-5
TGCGCCAGCAGCTCCGGGACTAGCTTCTCCACAGATACGCAGTATTTT CASSSGTSFSTDTQYF TRBD2 TRBV4-1 . TRBJ2-3
TGCAGCGTCCTGGACAGGGGTGGTGGCTACACCTTC CSVLDRGGGYTF TRBD1 TRBV29-1 many TRBJ1-2
TGTGCCAGCAGTTTGGCAGGGGCACGGGGCTACACCTTC CASSLAGARGYTF . TRBV28 . TRBJ1-2
TGCGCCAGCAGTCCCAGGGTTGGCAAAAACATTCAGTACTTC CASSPRVGKNIQYF . TRBV23-1 . TRBJ2-4
TGTGCCAGCAGCTCCGACTGGGGCACGCAGTATTTT CASSSDWGTQYF . TRBV6-1 few TRBJ2-3
TGTGCCAGCAGTGAAGCCAGGGTTAAGCATGAGACCCAGTACTTC CASSEARVKHETQYF . TRBV25-1 few TRBJ2-5
TGTGCCAGCTCACCACTGGCAGGGGTTGGCTACACCTTC CASSPLAGVGYTF . TRBV18 few TRBJ1-2
TGTGCCAGCAGTGACAGGGCAAATGAATCACCCCTCCACTTT CASSDRANESPLHF . TRBV2 . TRBJ1-6
TGTGCCAGTACCGACGCAAATCGAAACAATCAGCCCCAGCATTTT CASTDANRNNQPQHF . TRBV19 . TRBJ1-5
TGTGCCAGCAGTTTGTTAGCTAGGGGGCAAGAAGGGGGGACCCAGTACTTC CASSLLARGQEGGTQYF TRBD1 TRBV27 . TRBJ2-5
TGTGCCAGCAGCCTGGCGGGCTACGAGCAGTACTTC CASSLAGYEQYF . TRBV11-2 . TRBJ2-7
TGCGCCAGCAGCTTGGAACCCGGGGTAGGGAGCTATGGCTACACCTTC CASSLEPGVGSYGYTF . TRBV5-1 once TRBJ1-2
TGTGCCAGCAGCTTAGGGGTTACGGGTGAAGCTTTCTTT CASSLGVTGEAFF . TRBV7-2 . TRBJ1-1
TGCGCCAGCAGGGGAGCAGAGACCCAGTACTTC CASRGAETQYF . TRBV5-1 . TRBJ2-5
TGCGCCAGCAGCTTGGGAGGGTCCACAGCCGCGCCTAATGAAAAACTGTTTTTT CASSLGGSTAAPNEKLFF . TRBV5-1 . TRBJ1-4
TGCAGCGTTGAAGGGCCTGGCAAAAACATTCAGTACTTC CSVEGPGKNIQYF . TRBV29-1 . TRBJ2-4
TGTGCCACCTTCCCGGGCGGGGTGTACAATGAGCAGTTCTTC CATFPGGVYNEQFF . TRBV5-4 . TRBJ2-1
TGTGCCAGCATACTAGCGGGAGGCTACAATGAGCAGTTCTTC CASILAGGYNEQFF TRBD2 TRBV7-8 . TRBJ2-1
TGTGCCAGCAGCGCTCAGGGGTTGACTGAAGCTTTCTTT CASSAQGLTEAFF . TRBV9 . TRBJ1-1
TGTGCCAGCAGCTCCAACGGGGGAGGCTACACCTTC CASSSNGGGYTF . TRBV7-2 once TRBJ1-2
TGCGCCAGCAGGGATATGAGCACAGATACGCAGTATTTT CASRDMSTDTQYF . TRBV5-1 once TRBJ2-3
TGCGCCAGCAGCCAGACAGGGGGCTCAGATACGCAGTATTTT CASSQTGGSDTQYF TRBD1 TRBV5-1 . TRBJ2-3
TGTGCCAGCAGTTACTCAGGGGCCTATGGCTACACCTTC CASSYSGAYGYTF . TRBV6-5 . TRBJ1-2
TGTGCCAGCAGCTCCCTAGCGGGAAAGCCTGGCGATGAGCAGTTCTTC CASSSLAGKPGDEQFF TRBD2 TRBV5-6 once TRBJ2-1
TGTGCCAGCAGCTGGGCGGGCCTAGCGGGAGGAAAAAGTAACGAGCAGTACTTC CASSWAGLAGGKSNEQYF TRBD2 TRBV7-2 . TRBJ2-7